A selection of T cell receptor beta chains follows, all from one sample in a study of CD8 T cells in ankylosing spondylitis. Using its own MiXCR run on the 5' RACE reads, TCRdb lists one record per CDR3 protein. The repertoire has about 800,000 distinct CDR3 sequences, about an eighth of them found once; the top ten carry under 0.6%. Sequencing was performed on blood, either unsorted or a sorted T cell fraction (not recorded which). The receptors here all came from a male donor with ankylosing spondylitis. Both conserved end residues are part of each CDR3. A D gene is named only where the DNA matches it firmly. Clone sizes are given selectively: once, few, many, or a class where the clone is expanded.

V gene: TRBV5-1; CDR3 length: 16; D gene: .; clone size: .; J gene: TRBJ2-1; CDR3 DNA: TGCGCCAGCAGCTTGGAGCCTAGAGGCTCCTACAATGAGCAGTTCTTC; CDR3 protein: CASSLEPRGSYNEQFF
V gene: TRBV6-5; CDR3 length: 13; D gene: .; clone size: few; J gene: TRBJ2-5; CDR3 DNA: TGTGCCAGCAGTTACTCGATGGCGGGGACCCAGTACTTC; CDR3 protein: CASSYSMAGTQYF
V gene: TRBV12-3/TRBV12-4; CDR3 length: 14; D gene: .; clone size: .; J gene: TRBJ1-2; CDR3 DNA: TGTGCCAGCAGTTTAACAGGGCCCGGTCATGGCTACACCTTC; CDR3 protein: CASSLTGPGHGYTF
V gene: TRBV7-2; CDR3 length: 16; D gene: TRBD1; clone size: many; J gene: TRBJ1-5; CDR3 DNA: TGTGCCAGCAGCTTAGCGCTAGGGGGCTCGATTCAGCCCCAGCATTTT; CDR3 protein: CASSLALGGSIQPQHF
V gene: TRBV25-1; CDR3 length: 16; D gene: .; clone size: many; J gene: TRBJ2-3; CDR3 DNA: TGTGCCAGCAGTGACTTCCAGGGGCTCGGCACAGATACGCAGTATTTT; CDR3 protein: CASSDFQGLGTDTQYF
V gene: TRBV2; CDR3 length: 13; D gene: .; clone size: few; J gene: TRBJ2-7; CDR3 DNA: TGTGCCAGCAGTGACTACGAGGGGGACGAGCAGTACTTC; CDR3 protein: CASSDYEGDEQYF
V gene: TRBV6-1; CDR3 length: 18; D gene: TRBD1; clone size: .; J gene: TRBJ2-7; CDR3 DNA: TGTGCCAGCAGTGAAGCGGGACAGGGGGTATATGGTCTATACGAGCAGTACTTC; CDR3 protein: CASSEAGQGVYGLYEQYF
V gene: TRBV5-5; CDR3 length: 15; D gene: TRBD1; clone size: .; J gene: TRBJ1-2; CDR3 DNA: TGTGCCAGCAGCGGGGGGACAGCGATTAACTATGGCTACACCTTC; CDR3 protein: CASSGGTAINYGYTF
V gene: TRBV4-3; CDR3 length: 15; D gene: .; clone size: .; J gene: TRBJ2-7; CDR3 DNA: TGCGCCAGCAGCCAAGGCGCGCGCGGAGACTACGAGCAGTACTTC; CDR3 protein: CASSQGARGDYEQYF
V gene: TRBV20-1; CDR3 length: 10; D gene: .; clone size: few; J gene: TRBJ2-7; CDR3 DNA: TGCAGTGCTAGTAGCACCGAGCAGTACTTC; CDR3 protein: CSASSTEQYF
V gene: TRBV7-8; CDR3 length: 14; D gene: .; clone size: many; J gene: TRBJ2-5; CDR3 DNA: TGTGCCAGCAGCCAACGCGGCCGGAAAGAGACCCAGTACTTC; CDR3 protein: CASSQRGRKETQYF
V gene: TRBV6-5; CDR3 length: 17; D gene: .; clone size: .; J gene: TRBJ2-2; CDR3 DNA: TGTGCCAGCATTCTAACTCGAGGCTCTTCGAACACCGGGGAGCTGTTTTTT; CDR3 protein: CASILTRGSSNTGELFF
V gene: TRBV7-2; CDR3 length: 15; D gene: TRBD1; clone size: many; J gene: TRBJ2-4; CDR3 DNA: TGTGCCAGCAGCCCATCGGGACAGGGGGGATACATTCAGTACTTC; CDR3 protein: CASSPSGQGGYIQYF
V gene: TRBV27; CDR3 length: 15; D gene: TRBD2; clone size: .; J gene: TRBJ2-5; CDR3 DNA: TGTGCCAGCAGTTTTGGGGAGGGCCTTGGGGAGACCCAGTACTTC; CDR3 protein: CASSFGEGLGETQYF
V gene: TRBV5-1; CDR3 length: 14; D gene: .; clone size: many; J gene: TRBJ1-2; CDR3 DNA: TGCGCCAGCGGGATCCAGGGTCCCTGGGATGGCTACACCTTC; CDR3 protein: CASGIQGPWDGYTF
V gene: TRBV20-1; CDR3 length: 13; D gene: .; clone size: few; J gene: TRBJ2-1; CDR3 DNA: TGCAGTGCCTGGACTCCTAATTACAATGAGCAGTTCTTC; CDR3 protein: CSAWTPNYNEQFF
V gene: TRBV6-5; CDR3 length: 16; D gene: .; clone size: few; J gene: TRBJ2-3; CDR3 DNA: TGTGCCAGCAGTTACGGTAGGGGTGGAGGAGGGCATACGCAGTATTTT; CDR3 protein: CASSYGRGGGGHTQYF
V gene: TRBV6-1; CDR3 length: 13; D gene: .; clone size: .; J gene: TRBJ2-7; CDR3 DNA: TGTGCCAGCAGCCGAAGTATAGGAGACAAGCAGTACTTC; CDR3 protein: CASSRSIGDKQYF
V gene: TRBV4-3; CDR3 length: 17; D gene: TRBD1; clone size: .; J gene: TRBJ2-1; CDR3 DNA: TGCGCCAGCAGCCAGGACCTAGGGGGACAGCCTTACAATGAGCAGTTCTTC; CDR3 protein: CASSQDLGGQPYNEQFF
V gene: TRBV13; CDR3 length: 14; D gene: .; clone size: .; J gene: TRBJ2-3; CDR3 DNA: TGTGCCACCCGCTTCAATAGGGAAACAGATACGCAGTATTTT; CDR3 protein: CATRFNRETDTQYF
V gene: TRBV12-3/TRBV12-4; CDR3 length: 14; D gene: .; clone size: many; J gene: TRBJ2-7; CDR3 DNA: TGTGCCAGCAGTTTAGGGTATCGGACCTACGAGCAGTACTTC; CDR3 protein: CASSLGYRTYEQYF
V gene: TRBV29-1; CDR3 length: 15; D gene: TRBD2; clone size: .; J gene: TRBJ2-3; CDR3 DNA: TGCAGCGTCACATGGACCGGGGGGGGCACAGATACGCAGTATTTT; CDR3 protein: CSVTWTGGGTDTQYF